This paragraph reports one T cell receptor beta chain. What it binds is not known. The record originates from a study of PD-1 blockade in classical Hodgkin lymphoma. Time point indicated: cycle 4 day 1 (C4D1), after around six weeks of nivolumab. Following autologous stem cell transplantation, relapse occurred in every patient, and exposure to brentuximab vedotin varied. CDR3 size: 11 residues. The V end was cut by 3 bases, the J end by 4 bases, with 4 bases between. Germline loops: CDR1 SGHTS, CDR2 YDEGEE. Generated by immunoSEQ multiplex PCR, the TCRdb table keeps only in-frame clones and is missing some. The data hold 90,000 to 100,000 clones, with about three quarters observed a single time. Regarding the study as a whole: Compared with healthy donors, newly diagnosed patients reportedly showed lower baseline TCR diversity.

The material sequenced was peripheral blood mononuclear cells (PBMCs), taken before the fourth cycle of nivolumab. V and J are TRBV5-8 and TRBJ1-2; D remains ambiguous. The receptor's source is a human donor with classical Hodgkin lymphoma. The DNA of the CDR3 is TGTGCCAGCAGCTCTCTCTATGGCTACACCTTC. Residues: CASSSLYGYTF.